This is a list of T cell receptor beta chains from one sample in a study of technical replicates of blood from several donors. Measured with immunoSEQ multiplex PCR; TCRdb has only the in-frame clones, and not every one. Of around 81,000 clones in the sample, under 97% are singletons; the top ten hold about 0.36%. Material: T cells isolated from PBMCs. The receptor set was obtained from a human donor in good health. Each CDR3 is given with its conserved first and last residue. D genes are given only for firm matches. Only part of the rows carry a size: once, few, many, or a class if the clone is expanded.

. TRBJ1-1 TRBV7-2 . TGTGCCAGCAGCTTAGGGGTCAGGGTGTCTGAAGCTTTCTTT CASSLGVRVSEAFF
. TRBJ1-2 TRBV30 . TGTGCCTGGAGAATAACGGGATTCTACACCTTC CAWRITGFYTF
TRBD1 TRBJ1-1 TRBV5-1 . TGCGCCAGCAGCTTGGTTACGGGACAGTACACTGAAGCTTTCTTT CASSLVTGQYTEAFF
. TRBJ1-1 TRBV7-9 . TGTGCCAGCAGCTTAGGTTCAGGACAACAAAACACTGAAGCTTTCTTT CASSLGSGQQNTEAFF
TRBD2 TRBJ2-5 TRBV4-1 . TGCGCCAGCAGCCCCGCTCACTTGGGACTAGCGGGAGGTGGAGAGACCCAGTACTTC CASSPAHLGLAGGGETQYF
. TRBJ2-6 TRBV20-1 . TGCAGTGCTAGCTGGGCCAACGTCCTGACTTTC CSASWANVLTF
. TRBJ2-2 TRBV2 . TGTGCCAGCACGGCGGACACCGGGGAGCTGTTTTTT CASTADTGELFF
. TRBJ1-5 TRBV18 . TGTGCCAGCTCACCACTAGACAGTCCTAATCAGCCCCAGCATTTT CASSPLDSPNQPQHF
. TRBJ2-7 TRBV4-1 once TGCGCCAGCAGCCAAGGCCGGGATGCGGACGAGCAGTACTTC CASSQGRDADEQYF
. TRBJ2-6 TRBV5-4 . TGTGCCAGCAGTTTGGACAGTCGCTCTGGGGCCAACGTCCTGACTTTC CASSLDSRSGANVLTF
. TRBJ2-1 TRBV9 . TGTGCCAGCAGCGGTGTGGGGGGTAATGAGCAGTTCTTC CASSGVGGNEQFF
. TRBJ2-7 TRBV14 . TGTGCCAGCAGCCAAGTAATAGCTAGTGAGCAGTACTTC CASSQVIASEQYF